The source of this T cell receptor beta chain is a study of shared clonotypes between healthy human individuals (dated by TCRdb to 2019 to 2021). With regard to the full study: Three men and a couple of women, aged 18 to 49 years, made up the cohort. For each donor, CD4 naive and CD4 memory were each given three plates, CD8 naive was given two plates, and CD8 memory was given one plate. To estimate repertoire size and how much clonotype sharing occurs between individuals, the study deeply sequenced the blood TCR repertoires of several healthy adults. To increase sequencing depth and limit assay-specific biases, different laboratories used diverse techniques to prepare libraries and sequence TCR repertoires. Each donor's leukapheresis produced roughly between roughly 0.9 and 8.9 billion PBMCs. General findings and caveats noted by the study authors: Pairwise subsampling led to the expectation that sequencing depth would affect the degree of clonotype sharing among donors. Only blood was sampled, and tissue TCR repertoires likely differ from those in blood. Naive subsets generally had larger estimated clonotype richness than memory subsets. The small number of donors limited the genetic and exposure-history diversity represented. Across a few donors, around 5.4% of naive CD4, over 3% of naive CD8, 2% to 2.5% of memory CD4, and under 0.45% of memory CD8 clonotypes were shared. Higher generation probabilities were observed for clonotypes shared by all four sorted-subset donors than for non-shared clonotypes. Rarefaction of sorted-subset datasets indicated incomplete sequencing despite the large sequencing depth.

CDR1 and CDR2, per the germline V gene (reference sequence), are MNHEY and SMNVEV. Trimming removed 4 bases from V and 3 bases from J; the gene matches leave 7 bases unexplained. The CDR3 starts with the cysteine, ends with the phenylalanine, and has 15 residues. Just the 45-base CDR3 DNA is kept, in frame starting at base 1. CD8 naive samples were CD45RO-negative cells positively selected for CCR7, giving a CD45RA+CCR7+ population that excluded TemRA cells. Healthy HIV-negative adults with no recently reported acute infections or vaccinations were included as donors. All donors were Caucasian adults living in Nashville, Tennessee, USA. After blood collection by leukapheresis, PBMCs were isolated using Ficoll-Histopaque density gradient centrifugation and then cryopreserved in the vapor phase of liquid nitrogen. Analytical flow cytometry was used to check the purity and quantity of each magnetically sorted T cell population. Genomic DNA was isolated from every sorted fraction and measured by UV absorbance on a Nanodrop 2000c.

TCR CDR3 regions were amplified from genomic DNA by multiplex PCR using the deep immunoSEQ assay. For each cell subset, the extracted genomic DNA was distributed evenly across all wells of several immunoSEQ 96-well plates, and each plate served as one replicate. For sorted subsets, about 200 ng genomic DNA, equal to 25,000 to 35,000 T cell genomes, was loaded into each replicate PCR. The purified libraries were quantified using a Qubit 3.0 fluorometer, sized with a Bioanalyzer 2100, and then quantified again using the KAPA Library Quantification kit. Every immunoSEQ 96-well plate was sequenced on a separate single-read 150-cycle Illumina NextSeq 550 flow cell. Processing in the source paper ran as follows. Because the immunoSEQ output held only junctional sequences and lacked quality scores, the filtering could not match the filtering applied to full-length reads. To assign V/J genes and CDR3, sequences were annotated against IMGT germline references using PyIR, a Python wrapper for IgBLAST v1.9. Reads were removed for weak V/J assignments (E-value above 1e-6), missing CDR3, stop codons, out-of-frame junctions, or ambiguous translated residues. V3J clonotypes were defined as sequences sharing an identical inferred V gene, J gene, and CDR3 amino acid sequence. Percentage overlap between repertoires was computed as shared unique clonotypes divided by the size of the smaller repertoire. Three approaches were used to assess repertoire richness: RTK rarefaction, the Chao1 estimator, and Recon v2.1 estimates of unobserved clonotypes. OLGA was used to compute generation probabilities for all TCRbeta clonotypes that the gDNA method yielded from a few donors. The immuneACCESS repertoire file appears here via TCRdb, limited to in-frame rearrangements. These files lack a portion of the clones; in checked studies, under half of the deficit traces to unresolved V genes, and the cause of the others is not known. For V, J and clone size, that table is used; D and trimming come from the DNA. This sample comprises about 2 million clones, about 94% of them detected only once. The biggest ten clones account for around 1.1% of the sample.

Comment on this clone: What antigen it recognizes has not been identified. Qualities for individual bases were not recorded, and no much larger clone is one base off.

The chain couples TRBV27 to TRBJ2-3, with 7 bases aligning to TRBD2. The sequenced material came from naive CD8+ T cells sorted from blood. The cell subset or site label on this specimen signifies: CD45RA+CCR7+. The receptor comes from a man aged 18 to 30 in good health. In nucleotide form, the sequence is TGTGCCAGCAGTTATGTCGGGGGAGGGACAGATACGCAGTATTTT. This yields the protein CASSYVGGGTDTQYF.